This T cell receptor (beta chain) stems from a study of T cells in Graves' hyperthyroidism and ophthalmopathy. Amplification targeted TCR beta CDR3 regions from RNA transcripts. Initially, a first-round RT-PCR of the TCR CDR3 employed the HTBI primer set. TCRdb ran MiXCR on the multiplex PCR reads and lists one entry per CDR3 protein. Of approximately 700,000 distinct CDR3 sequences listed, roughly 45% are singletons. Study conclusions and caveats: Ophthalmopathy was identified by the model a median about 6 months ahead of onset.

Diagnosing involved the use of clinical symptoms, serum thyroxine and TRAb, thyroid ultrasound and orbital computed tomography. Germline V gene data show CDR1 as MNHNS and CDR2 as SASEGT. V shed 3 bases, J shed 1 base, and the junction held 2 bases outside the gene matches. The CDR3 runs 14 residues. Note on this clonotype: Its antigen is not known.

This receptor was obtained from an adult man with Graves' disease, either hyperthyroidism or ophthalmopathy (not recorded which). Sequencing was carried out using peripheral blood or thyroid tissue (not recorded which). The rearrangement joins TRBV6-1 to TRBJ1-1, with 7 nucleotides matching TRBD1. The DNA of the CDR3 is TGTGCCAGCAGTGATCAGGGGGGGAACACTGAAGCTTTCTTT. Its translation is CASSDQGGNTEAFF.